These T cell receptor beta chains were read from a single sample in a study of T cells in Graves' hyperthyroidism and ophthalmopathy. Using its own MiXCR run on the multiplex PCR reads, TCRdb lists one record per CDR3 protein. The sample consists of almost 600,000 distinct CDR3 sequences, about 15% of them appearing once. Material: blood. These receptors originate from a young woman with Graves' hyperthyroidism that later progressed to Graves' ophthalmopathy. CDR3s include the opening cysteine and the closing phenylalanine or tryptophan. D genes are given only for firm matches. Expanded clones are given a class, and other clones once, few, many or no size at all.

-	-	TRBJ2-4	TRBV6-1	TGTGCCAGCAGTGACGGGGGATCCAAAAACATTCAGTACTTC	CASSDGGSKNIQYF
-	-	TRBJ2-7	TRBV18	TGTGCCAGCTCCCCCGACGACAGGCCGGGGCCCTACGAGCAGTACTTC	CASSPDDRPGPYEQYF
few	TRBD2	TRBJ2-1	TRBV5-1	TGCGCCAGCAGCTTGGCAGTTACTAGCGAGGCTTACAATGAGCAGTTCTTC	CASSLAVTSEAYNEQFF
many	TRBD2	TRBJ2-7	TRBV6-1	TGTGCCAGCGGACGAGGGACTAGCGGACCCTACGAGCAGTACTTC	CASGRGTSGPYEQYF
many	TRBD2	TRBJ2-3	TRBV20-1	TGCAGTGCTAGAGATACAGCGGGATTGGACGATACGCAGTATTTT	CSARDTAGLDDTQYF
many	-	TRBJ2-7	TRBV11-3	TGTGCCAGCAGCCTCAGTCGGGATACCTACGAGCAGTACTTC	CASSLSRDTYEQYF
many	-	TRBJ1-1	TRBV30	TGTGCCTGGAGTGGGACGTACACTGAAGCTTTCTTT	CAWSGTYTEAFF
few	-	TRBJ2-7	TRBV19	TGTGCCAGTAGTATAGATGTGTACATCTCCTACGAGCAGTACTTC	CASSIDVYISYEQYF
few	TRBD1	TRBJ1-6	TRBV9	TGTGCCAGCACTTTAGGGGACAGGGACAATTCACCCCTCCACTTT	CASTLGDRDNSPLHF
few	TRBD2	TRBJ2-1	TRBV9	TGTGCCAGCGCTGGGACTAGCGGCCACAATGAGCAGTTCTTC	CASAGTSGHNEQFF
many	TRBD1	TRBJ2-1	TRBV5-6	TGTGCCAGCACCTTAAGACAGGGTCAAGGTGAGCAGTTCTTC	CASTLRQGQGEQFF
many	TRBD2	TRBJ2-1	TRBV15	TGTGCCACCAGCAGAAGAGCGGGGGAGCAGTTCTTC	CATSRRAGEQFF
few	-	TRBJ2-3	TRBV3-1	TGTGCCAGCAGTTACAGGGTGACTAGCACAGATACGCAGTATTTT	CASSYRVTSTDTQYF
many	TRBD1	TRBJ1-5	TRBV7-2	TGTGCCAGCAGGGCGATGACAGGGAGCCAGCCCCAGCATTTT	CASRAMTGSQPQHF
-	-	TRBJ2-7	TRBV18	TGTGCCAGCTCAAGGGAGTCCCCCTCCTACGAGCAGTACTTC	CASSRESPSYEQYF
few	-	TRBJ2-1	TRBV25-1	TGTGCCAGCAGTGCGTCGTGGGTCGATGAGCAGTTCTTC	CASSASWVDEQFF
many	-	TRBJ1-2	TRBV28	TGTGCCAGCAGCCAAGGGACACCTAACTATGGCTACACCTTC	CASSQGTPNYGYTF
many	-	TRBJ1-3	TRBV19	TGTGCCAGTACTAGAACAGCCTCTGGAAACACCATATATTTT	CASTRTASGNTIYF
many	-	TRBJ1-2	TRBV29-1	TGCAGCGTTAGTTACGACACCTCTAACTATGGCTACACCTTC	CSVSYDTSNYGYTF
few	-	TRBJ2-3	TRBV5-1	TGCGCCAGCAGCTGGGTCGAGGCAGATACACAGTATTTT	CASSWVEADTQYF
many	-	TRBJ2-1	TRBV11-3	TGTGCCAGCAGCTGGCGGGATCCGGGCTCCTACAATGAGCAGTTCTTC	CASSWRDPGSYNEQFF
many	-	TRBJ1-2	TRBV7-2	TGTGCCAGCAGCCCGGCACAGCGACAATATGGCTACACCTTC	CASSPAQRQYGYTF
many	TRBD2	TRBJ2-1	TRBV20-1	TGCAGTGCACCTAGCGGGAGGTTCTACAATGAGCAGTTCTTC	CSAPSGRFYNEQFF
-	TRBD1	TRBJ1-5	TRBV18	TGTGCCAGCTCACCAACCGCCTGGACAGGGGCCGATCAGCCCCAGCATTTT	CASSPTAWTGADQPQHF
many	-	TRBJ2-1	TRBV2	TGTGCCAGCAGTGAGTCAAGGGGGGGAACCTACAATGAGCAGTTCTTC	CASSESRGGTYNEQFF
many	-	TRBJ2-7	TRBV20-1	TGCAGTCCTAAGGGAGGTTGGGGCGGCGAGCAGTACTTC	CSPKGGWGGEQYF
many	-	TRBJ1-2	TRBV3-1	TGTGCCAGCAGCCGCCCCGGAGGGCAGGGGACCTATGGCTACACCTTC	CASSRPGGQGTYGYTF
many	-	TRBJ1-3	TRBV7-2	TGTGCCAGCGGCTCGGACGGTGGAAACACCATATATTTT	CASGSDGGNTIYF
many	TRBD2	TRBJ2-1	TRBV3-1	TGTGCCAGCAGGTTGGGACTAGCGGGAGGGGGTGAGCAGTTCTTC	CASRLGLAGGGEQFF
many	TRBD1	TRBJ2-5	TRBV18	TGTGCCAGCTCACCGGACAGGGGAACTCAAGAGACCCAGTACTTC	CASSPDRGTQETQYF
many	-	TRBJ1-3	TRBV12-5	TGTGCTAGTGGTTGGAACAGAGAAGGGGGTACTGGAAACACCATATATTTT	CASGWNREGGTGNTIYF
many	-	TRBJ2-1	TRBV28	TGTGCCAGCAGTGGGCGAGGTTACAATGAGCAGTTCTTC	CASSGRGYNEQFF
many	TRBD1	TRBJ1-5	TRBV6-1	TGTGCCAGCAGCGGACAGGGTTATAATCAGCCCCAGCATTTT	CASSGQGYNQPQHF
-	TRBD2	TRBJ2-3	TRBV4-3	TGCGCCAGCAGCCAAGGGGGGGGTAGCGGAGATACGCAGTATTTT	CASSQGGGSGDTQYF
many	TRBD2	TRBJ2-7	TRBV3-1	TGTGCCAGCAGTCGCAGCGGGGAAACCTACGAGCAGTACTTC	CASSRSGETYEQYF
few	-	TRBJ2-3	TRBV20-1	TGCAGTGCTGGAGGGCTAGCTCATACGCAGTATTTT	CSAGGLAHTQYF
few	-	TRBJ2-3	TRBV19	TGTGCCAGTAGTATTGCCCCCGATACGCAGTATTTT	CASSIAPDTQYF
many	TRBD1	TRBJ1-5	TRBV20-1	TGCAGTGCTCGAGGACAGGTGGAACAGCCCCAGCATTTT	CSARGQVEQPQHF
many	-	TRBJ1-5	TRBV28	TGTGCCAGCAGTTTCTCTGGGAATCAAGCCCAGCATTTT	CASSFSGNQAQHF
many	TRBD2	TRBJ2-1	TRBV28	TGTGCCAGCAGCACATCCTTGAGCGGGGTGAGCTCCTACAATGAGCAGTTCTTC	CASSTSLSGVSSYNEQFF
-	-	TRBJ1-1	TRBV6-2/TRBV6-3	TGTGCCAGCAGTTACTCCCAACAGGCCATGAACACTGAAGCTTTCTTT	CASSYSQQAMNTEAFF
many	TRBD1	TRBJ2-7	TRBV7-2	TGTGCCAGCAGCTTAGCTTGGACAGGGGCGTACGAGCAGTACTTC	CASSLAWTGAYEQYF
-	-	TRBJ2-3	TRBV6-4	TGTGCCAGCAGTGACTCGCCAGGGCGCGGCACAGATACGCAGTATTTT	CASSDSPGRGTDTQYF
many	-	TRBJ1-2	TRBV29-1	TGCAGCGTTGAAGATCCCGCCGGACGCATCTATGGCTACACCTTC	CSVEDPAGRIYGYTF
many	TRBD2	TRBJ2-1	TRBV13	TGTGCCAGCAGCCCAAAAGGGCTAGCGGGTTCTTGGGGGGTGGCCAATAAGCAGTTCTTC	CASSPKGLAGSWGVANKQFF
many	-	TRBJ1-1	TRBV5-5	TGTGCCAGCAGCGACGACAGCGGCACTGAAGCTTTCTTT	CASSDDSGTEAFF
many	TRBD1	TRBJ1-2	TRBV28	TGTGCCAGCAGTTGGGGACAGGGGGTCTACGGCTACACCTTC	CASSWGQGVYGYTF
few	-	TRBJ2-1	TRBV10-2	TGCGCCAGCAGTGAGTCGAGGGGGGAGCAGTTCTTC	CASSESRGEQFF
-	-	TRBJ1-5	TRBV6-2/TRBV6-3	TGTGCCAGCAGTTACCCCCAGGGGTCTCAGCCCCAGCATTTT	CASSYPQGSQPQHF
many	-	TRBJ1-5	TRBV28	TGTGCCAGCAGTTCCCGGCCCCCGACGCAGCCCCAGCATTTT	CASSSRPPTQPQHF
-	-	TRBJ1-4	TRBV15	TGTGCCACCTCCGGCCCCAGTAATGATCGACTGTTTTTT	CATSGPSNDRLFF
few	-	TRBJ1-5	TRBV15	TGTGCCACCAGCAGAGAGCCCCCGGGAGCTTATAGCAATCAGCCCCAGCATTTT	CATSREPPGAYSNQPQHF
few	TRBD1	TRBJ1-6	TRBV9	TGTGCCAGCAGCGAGAAACAGGGGGCGCCTAATTCACCCCTCCACTTT	CASSEKQGAPNSPLHF
few	TRBD2	TRBJ2-2	TRBV3-1	TGTGCCAGCAGCCGGGGGAGCGGGGAGAACACCGGGGAGCTGTTTTTT	CASSRGSGENTGELFF
many	TRBD1	TRBJ1-5	TRBV30	TGTGCCTGGGAGACAGGGCATGGACAGCCCCAGCATTTT	CAWETGHGQPQHF
few	-	TRBJ2-1	TRBV9	TGTGCCAGCAGCGTAGCGGCGGGTATGACTCACAATGAGCAGTTCTTC	CASSVAAGMTHNEQFF
-	-	TRBJ2-1	TRBV20-1	TGCAGTGCTCCCGATCCTTCCTACAATGAGCAGTTCTTC	CSAPDPSYNEQFF
-	TRBD1	TRBJ1-6	TRBV18	TGTGCCAGCTCACCAGAGGGACAGAACCTTAATTCACCCCTCCACTTT	CASSPEGQNLNSPLHF